The entry below describes one T cell receptor (beta chain). Original processing methods: The assay estimated nucleated cells by amplifying reference gene primers. Produced via immunoSEQ multiplex PCR; TCRdb's table is partial and in-frame only. D and trimming were read from the DNA, whereas the V and J calls and clone size are those reported in that table. The table includes approximately 260,000 clones, 80% to 90% detected once. Recruited during active infection, patients (from Seattle) were subsequently followed longitudinally. This entry comes from a study of blood T cell repertoires in COVID-19. For the study at large: COVID-19 samples from acute and convalescent phases originated in the United States, Italy and Spain. PBMCs, B-cell-depleted T cells, or T cells were the source of the cDNA or gDNA that made up the material.

The origin of this receptor is a woman in her sixties or seventies with COVID-19, enrolled during active disease. Sequencing was performed on peripheral blood.

This chain's CDR3 is CASSGSFSNQPQHF. CDR3 sequence (DNA): TGTGCCAGCAGTGGCAGTTTTAGCAATCAGCCCCAGCATTTT. The rearrangement uses TRBV2 and TRBJ1-5; no clear D. Trimming cost V 4 bases and J 0 bases, with 7 bases left between them. Looked up from germline, CDR1 is SNHLY and CDR2 is FYNNEI. CDR3 length: 14 amino acids.